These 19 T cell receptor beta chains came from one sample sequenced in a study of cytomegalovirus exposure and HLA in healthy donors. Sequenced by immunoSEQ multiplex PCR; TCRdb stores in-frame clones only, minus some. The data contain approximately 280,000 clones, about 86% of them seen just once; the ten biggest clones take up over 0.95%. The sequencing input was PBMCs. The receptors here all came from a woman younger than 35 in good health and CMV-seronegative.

The chain's CDR3 is CASSLSTTAYEQYF. DNA of the CDR3: TGTGCCAGCAGTTTATCGACAACAGCCTACGAGCAGTACTTC. The rearrangement links TRBV27 to TRBJ2-7; D not resolved. The CDR3 loop spans 14 amino acids. CDR1 and CDR2 (germline): MNHEY, SMNVEV (reference sequence). V gave up 0 bases and J gave up 2 bases, with 8 bases separating them.

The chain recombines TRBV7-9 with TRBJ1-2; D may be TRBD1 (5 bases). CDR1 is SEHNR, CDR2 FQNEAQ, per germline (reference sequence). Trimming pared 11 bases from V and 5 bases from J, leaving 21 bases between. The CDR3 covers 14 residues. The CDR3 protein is CAQRRQGGPYGYTF. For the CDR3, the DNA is TGTGCCCAGCGGAGGCAGGGAGGGCCATATGGCTACACCTTC.

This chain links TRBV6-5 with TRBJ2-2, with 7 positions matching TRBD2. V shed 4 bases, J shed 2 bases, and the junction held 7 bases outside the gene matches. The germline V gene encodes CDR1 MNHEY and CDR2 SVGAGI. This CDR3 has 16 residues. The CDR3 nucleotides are TGTGCCAGCAGTTTCCTAGCGGTCGGTAACACCGGGGAGCTGTTTTTT. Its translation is CASSFLAVGNTGELFF.

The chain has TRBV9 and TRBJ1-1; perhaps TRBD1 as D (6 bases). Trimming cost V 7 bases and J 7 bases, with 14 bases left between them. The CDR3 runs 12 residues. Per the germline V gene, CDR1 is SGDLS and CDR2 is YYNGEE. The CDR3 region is CASEGGSGEAFF. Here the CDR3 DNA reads TGTGCCAGCGAGGGGGGGTCCGGTGAAGCTTTCTTT.

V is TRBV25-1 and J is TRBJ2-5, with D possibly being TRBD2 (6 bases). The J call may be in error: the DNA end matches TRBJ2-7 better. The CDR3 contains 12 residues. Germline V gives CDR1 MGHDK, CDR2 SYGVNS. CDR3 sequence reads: CASSGTIPEQYF. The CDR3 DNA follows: TGTGCCAGCAGTGGGACTATCCCCGAGCAGTACTTC.

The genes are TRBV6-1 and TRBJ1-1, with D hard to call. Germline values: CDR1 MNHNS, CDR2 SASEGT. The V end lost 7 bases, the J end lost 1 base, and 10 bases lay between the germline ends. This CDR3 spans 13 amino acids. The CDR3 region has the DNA TGTGCCAGCACTCGCGGGCAGAACACTGAAGCTTTCTTT. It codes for CASTRGQNTEAFF.

The CDR3 here is CASSLGQVHEQYF. CDR3 nucleotide sequence: TGTGCCAGCAGTTTAGGACAGGTCCACGAGCAGTACTTC. V usage is TRBV6-5 and J usage is TRBJ2-7; TRBD1 matches at 7 bases. Germline V CDR1 and CDR2: MNHEY, SVGAGI. CDR3 size: 13 residues. Germline trimming cut 4 bases from V and 5 bases from J; bases unmatched to any gene: 5.

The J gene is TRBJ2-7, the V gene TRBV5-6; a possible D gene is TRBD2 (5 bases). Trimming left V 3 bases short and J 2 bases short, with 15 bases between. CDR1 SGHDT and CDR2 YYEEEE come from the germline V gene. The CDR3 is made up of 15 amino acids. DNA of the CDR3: TGTGCCAGCAGCTCTTTCTCGGGGAGCCCCTACGAGCAGTACTTC. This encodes CASSSFSGSPYEQYF.

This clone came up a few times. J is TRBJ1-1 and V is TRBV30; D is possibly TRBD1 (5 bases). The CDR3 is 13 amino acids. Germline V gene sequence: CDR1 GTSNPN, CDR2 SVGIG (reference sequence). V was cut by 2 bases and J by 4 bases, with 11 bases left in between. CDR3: CAWSLGQGTEAFF. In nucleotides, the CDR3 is TGTGCCTGGAGTTTAGGGCAGGGCACTGAAGCTTTCTTT.

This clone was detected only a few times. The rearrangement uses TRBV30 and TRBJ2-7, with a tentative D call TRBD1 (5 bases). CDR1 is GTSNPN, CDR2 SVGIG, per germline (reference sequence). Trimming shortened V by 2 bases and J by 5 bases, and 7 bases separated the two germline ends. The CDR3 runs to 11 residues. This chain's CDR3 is CAWSRGHEQYF. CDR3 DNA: TGTGCCTGGAGTAGGGGCCACGAGCAGTACTTC.

The CDR3, as DNA: TGTGCCAGCAGCTTAGGAGACAGGGACGCAGATACGCAGTATTTT. It translates to CASSLGDRDADTQYF. The chain links TRBV11-2 to TRBJ2-3, with TRBD1 matching over 7 bases. Trimming cost V 1 base and J 4 bases; bases outside gene matches: 5. Germline CDR1 reads SGHAT; CDR2 reads FQNNGV. There are 15 residues in the CDR3. The complete variable domain, with remaining parts taken from reference TRBV11-2 and TRBJ2-3, reads EAGVAQSPRYKIIEKRQSVAFWCNPISGHATLYWYQQILGQGPKLLIQFQNNGVVDDSQLPKDRFSAERLKGVDSTLKIQPAKLEDSAVYLCASSLGDRDADTQYFGPGTRLTVL.

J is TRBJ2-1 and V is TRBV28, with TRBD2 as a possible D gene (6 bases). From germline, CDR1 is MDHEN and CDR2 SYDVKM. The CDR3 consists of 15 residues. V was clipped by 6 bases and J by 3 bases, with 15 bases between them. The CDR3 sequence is CASSPYTGVYNEQFF. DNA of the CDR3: TGTGCCAGCAGCCCCTACACGGGAGTCTACAATGAGCAGTTCTTC.

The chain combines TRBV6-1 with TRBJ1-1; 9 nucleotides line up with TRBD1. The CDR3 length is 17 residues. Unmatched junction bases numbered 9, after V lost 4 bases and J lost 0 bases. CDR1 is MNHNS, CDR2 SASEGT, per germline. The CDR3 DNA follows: TGTGCCAGCAGTGCCCGGGGACAGGGCGTATTGAACACTGAAGCTTTCTTT. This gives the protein CASSARGQGVLNTEAFF.

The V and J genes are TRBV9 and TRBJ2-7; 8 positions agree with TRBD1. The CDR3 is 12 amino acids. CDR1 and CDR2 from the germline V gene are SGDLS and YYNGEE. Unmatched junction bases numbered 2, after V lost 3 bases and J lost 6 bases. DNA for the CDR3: TGTGCCAGCAGCGAACAGGGGGGCGAGCAGTACTTC. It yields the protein CASSEQGGEQYF.

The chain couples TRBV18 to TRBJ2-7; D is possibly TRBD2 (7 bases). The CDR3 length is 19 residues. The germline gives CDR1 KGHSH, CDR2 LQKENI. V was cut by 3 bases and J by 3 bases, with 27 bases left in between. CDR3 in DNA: TGTGCCAGCTCACCGTCATGGGGGGGCACCACGGGACCGCTCTACGAGCAGTACTTC. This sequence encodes CASSPSWGGTTGPLYEQYF. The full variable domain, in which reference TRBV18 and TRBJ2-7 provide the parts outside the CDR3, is NAGVMQNPRHLVRRRGQEARLRCSPMKGHSHVYWYRQLPEEGLKFMVYLQKENIIDESGMPKERFSAEFPKEGPSILRIQQVVRGDSAAYFCASSPSWGGTTGPLYEQYFGPGTRLTVT.

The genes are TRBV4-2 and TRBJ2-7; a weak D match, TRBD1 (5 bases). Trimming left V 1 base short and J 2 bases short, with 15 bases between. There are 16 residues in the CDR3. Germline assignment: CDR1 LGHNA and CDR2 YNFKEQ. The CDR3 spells CASSQGLGQVAYEQYF. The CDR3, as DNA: TGTGCCAGCAGCCAAGGATTGGGGCAGGTGGCCTACGAGCAGTACTTC.

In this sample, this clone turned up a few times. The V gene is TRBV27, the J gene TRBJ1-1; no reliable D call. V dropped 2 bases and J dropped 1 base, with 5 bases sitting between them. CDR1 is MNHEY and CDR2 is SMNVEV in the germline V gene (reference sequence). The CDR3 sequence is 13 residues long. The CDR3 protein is CASSLDTNTEAFF. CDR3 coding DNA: TGTGCCAGCAGTTTAGACACGAACACTGAAGCTTTCTTT.

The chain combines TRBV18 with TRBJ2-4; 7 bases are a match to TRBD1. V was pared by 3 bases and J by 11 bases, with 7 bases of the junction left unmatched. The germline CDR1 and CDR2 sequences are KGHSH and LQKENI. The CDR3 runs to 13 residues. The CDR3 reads CASSPGQPQLQYF. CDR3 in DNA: TGTGCCAGCTCACCGGGACAGCCCCAGCTTCAGTACTTC.

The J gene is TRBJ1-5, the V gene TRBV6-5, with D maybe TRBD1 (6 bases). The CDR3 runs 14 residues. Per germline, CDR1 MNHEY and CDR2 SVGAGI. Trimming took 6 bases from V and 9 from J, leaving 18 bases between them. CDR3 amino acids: CASSLKGGTGPQHF. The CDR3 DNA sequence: TGTGCCAGCAGCCTTAAGGGGGGGACGGGGCCCCAGCATTTT.